This T cell receptor beta chain was sequenced for a study of breast tumors, draining lymph nodes, adjacent tissues. TCRdb re-called the multiplex PCR reads with MiXCR, one entry per CDR3 protein. This repertoire shows about 230,000 distinct CDR3 sequences, approximately 30% found once; its top ten account for over 1.1%. About this clonotype itself: The antigen is unknown. Germline is not matched at one junction end, which may reflect a read error.

The CDR3 length is 14 residues. Germline lookup yields CDR1 SEHNR and CDR2 FQNEAQ (reference sequence). Whole-study findings and limits: The data were judged consistent with most tumor T cells coming from lymph node and expanding in tumor. Tumors had less TCR diversity than lymph nodes, more than nontumor tissue. Luminal-like breast cancer showed significantly greater tumor-nontumor repertoire similarity than basal-like breast cancer did. That most tumor T cells come from lymph nodes remained unproven.

Breast cancer patients provided tissue from their axillary draining lymph nodes. Sequencing was performed on axillary lymph node tissue. The chain joins TRBV7-9 to TRBJ2-1; TRBD2 is a possible D gene (5 bases). The sequence derives from a female donor with breast cancer. Some clones in this sample may be carry-over from other donors' samples. CDR3 loop: CTSSGRGTYNEQFF. CDR3 in DNA: TGTACCAGCAGCGGTCGCGGAACCTACAATGAGCAGTTCTTC.